These 25 T cell receptor beta chains share one sample of origin, sequenced in a study of shared clonotypes between healthy human individuals. Libraries were prepared by immunoSEQ multiplex PCR; TCRdb keeps only in-frame clonotypes and omits some of them. The profile shows about 2.4 million clones, 80% to 95% of them singletons. Sequencing was done on a sample of naive CD4+ T cells from PBMCs. Subset noted: CD45RA+ positively selected. These TCRs come from a man younger than 35 in good health. Some clones in this sample may be carry-over from other donors' samples.

The chain combines TRBV6-5 with TRBJ2-1; possible D gene TRBD1, 6 bases. With 7 bases removed from V and 5 bases from J, the gap between germline ends came to 18 bases. The CDR3 has 15 residues. Germline CDR1 MNHEY, CDR2 SVGAGI. CDR3 sequence reads: CASNAEGVNNNEQFF. The CDR3 nucleotides are TGTGCCAGCAACGCTGAGGGGGTCAATAACAATGAGCAGTTCTTC.

This chain connects TRBV15 to TRBJ2-1, with 10 bases that match TRBD2. Trimming took 6 bases from V and 8 from J; bases not matched to a gene: 7. CDR1 is LNHNV and CDR2 is YYDKDF in the germline V gene (reference sequence). This CDR3 comprises 14 residues. The CDR3 DNA is TGTGCCACCAGTGGTAGCGGGAGGAATCATGAGCAGTTCTTC. Its translation: CATSGSGRNHEQFF. Full variable domain (remainder filled in from reference TRBV15 and TRBJ2-1): DAMVIQNPRYQVTQFGKPVTLSCSQTLNHNVMYWYQQKSSQAPKLLFHYYDKDFNNEADTPDNFQSRRPNTSFCFLDIRSPGLGDTAMYLCATSGSGRNHEQFFGPGTRLTVL.

Only one count was recorded for this clone. This chain links TRBV19 with TRBJ1-2; D is uncertain. V lost 7 bases and J 2 bases, leaving 17 bases between the germline ends. The CDR3 is 15 amino acids. From germline, CDR1 is LNHDA and CDR2 SQIVND (reference sequence). CDR3 amino acids: CASTFAGPANYGYTF. In nucleotides, the CDR3 is TGTGCCAGTACATTCGCCGGACCAGCGAACTATGGCTACACCTTC. Together with reference TRBV19 and TRBJ1-2, the CDR3 gives the full variable domain: DGGITQSPKYLFRKEGQNVTLSCEQNLNHDAMYWYRQDPGQGLRLIYYSQIVNDFQKGDIAEGYSVSREKKESFPLTVTSAQKNPTAFYLCASTFAGPANYGYTFGSGTRLTVV.

The rearrangement joins TRBV7-3 to TRBJ2-7, with TRBD2 matching over 10 bases. The CDR3 length is 20 residues. V dropped 2 bases and J dropped 5; count of bases not matched to a gene: 21. Germline assignment: CDR1 SGHTA and CDR2 FQGTGA. The CDR3 sequence: CASSLPPRASGRSSIDEQYF. The CDR3 DNA reads as TGTGCCAGCAGCTTACCCCCCCGGGCTAGCGGGAGATCAAGTATCGACGAGCAGTACTTC.

V gene TRBV6-1 combines with J gene TRBJ2-1, with D uncertain. V was pared by 5 bases and J by 7 bases, with 12 bases between. This CDR3 spans 13 amino acids. CDR1 and CDR2 (germline): MNHNS, SASEGT. CDR3 sequence: CASSPYAGNEQFF. Here the CDR3 DNA reads TGTGCCAGCAGTCCCTATGCAGGTAATGAGCAGTTCTTC.

There are a few counts of this clone. J is TRBJ1-1 and V is TRBV29-1, with D unclear. Looked up from germline, CDR1 is SQVTM and CDR2 is ANQGSEA. The CDR3 covers 13 residues. V was shortened by 6 bases and J by 7 bases, with 18 bases between the two germline ends. The CDR3 bases are TGCAGCGTCCGGAGGATCGAGGGAAATGAAGCTTTCTTT. Translated, it gives CSVRRIEGNEAFF.

Points on this clone: The same CDR3 also results from other DNA sequences found in this sample. The chain carries TRBV9 and TRBJ2-5, with D perhaps TRBD1 (6 bases). Trimming took off 3 bases at V and 2 bases at J, with 11 bases between the two ends. CDR1 is SGDLS, CDR2 YYNGEE, per germline. This CDR3 is 14 amino acids long. The CDR3 here is CASSERQVQETQYF. The CDR3 bases are TGTGCCAGCAGCGAGCGACAGGTTCAAGAGACCCAGTACTTC.

V and J are TRBV6-1 and TRBJ2-2; D is perhaps TRBD1 (6 bases). The CDR3 totals 14 residues. Trimming shortened V by 7 bases and J by 4 bases, and 13 bases separated the two germline ends. The V gene's germline CDR1 is MNHNS and CDR2 SASEGT. CDR3 sequence reads: CASTVRGSTGELFF. The CDR3 nucleotides read TGTGCCAGCACAGTCAGGGGAAGCACCGGGGAGCTGTTTTTT.

V and J are TRBV7-2 and TRBJ2-3; 8 positions agree with TRBD1. Germline V gene sequence: CDR1 SGHTA, CDR2 FQGNSA. Germline trimming cut 6 bases from V and 4 bases from J; bases unmatched to any gene: 12. This CDR3 region has 16 residues. CDR3 in DNA: TGTGCCAGCAGAAAACAGGGGGTGGTGTACGCAGATACGCAGTATTTT. Protein sequence: CASRKQGVVYADTQYF.

This clone was found once. V and J are TRBV5-1 and TRBJ2-3, with D maybe TRBD2 (6 bases). V dropped 5 bases and J dropped 0 bases, with 19 bases sitting between them. CDR1 and CDR2 from the germline V gene are SGHRS and YFSETQ. The CDR3 runs 17 residues. CDR3 nucleotides: TGCGCCAGCAGTTTTGAGGGATTAGCGGATAGCACAGATACGCAGTATTTT. This translates into CASSFEGLADSTDTQYF.

The chain links TRBV4-2 to TRBJ2-2; D is perhaps TRBD2 (5 bases). Looked up from germline, CDR1 is LGHNA and CDR2 is YNFKEQ. The CDR3 loop spans 17 amino acids. V was trimmed by 0 bases and J by 0 bases, leaving 11 bases between them. The CDR3 loop reads CASSQDFQRTNTGELFF. CDR3 sequence (DNA): TGTGCCAGCAGCCAAGATTTCCAGCGGACGAACACCGGGGAGCTGTTTTTT.

The V and J genes are TRBV7-2 and TRBJ2-1, with D uncertain. This CDR3 spans 13 amino acids. Germline values: CDR1 SGHTA, CDR2 FQGNSA. Trimming left V 5 bases short and J 2 bases short, with 7 bases between. CDR3 residues: CASSQDPYNEQFF. CDR3 DNA sequence: TGTGCCAGCAGCCAAGACCCCTACAATGAGCAGTTCTTC.

As regards this clone: Other DNA variants within this sample encode the same CDR3. The chain links TRBV27 to TRBJ1-2; D is uncertain. Deletions cut 3 bases from V and 3 bases from J, with 8 bases between. CDR1 is MNHEY and CDR2 is SMNVEV in the germline V gene (reference sequence). The CDR3 sequence is 13 residues long. The chain's CDR3 is CASSFGGHYGYTF. As DNA, the CDR3 is TGTGCCAGCAGTTTTGGCGGCCACTATGGCTACACCTTC.

The chain joins TRBV5-5 to TRBJ2-2, with TRBD1 identical over 7 bases. The junction had 14 bases not matched to a gene; V was cut back by 3 bases and J by 6 bases. This CDR3 has 17 residues. Germline CDR1 and CDR2: SGHKS and YYEKEE (reference sequence). CDR3 sequence: CASSSSPRTGRAGELFF. In DNA, the CDR3 is TGTGCCAGCAGCTCCTCCCCGAGGACAGGTCGTGCCGGGGAGCTGTTTTTT.

DNA of the CDR3: TGTGCCAGTAGTATCGGCCGGGGCCTTAGCGACCAGCAGTACTTC. Its translation is CASSIGRGLSDQQYF. The chain recombines TRBV19 with TRBJ2-7; D may correspond to TRBD1 or TRBD2 (5 bases each). This CDR3 comprises 15 residues. The germline V and J ends were trimmed by 3 bases and 8 bases, with 20 bases remaining between them. CDR1 is LNHDA and CDR2 is SQIVND in the germline V gene (reference sequence).

V and J are TRBV29-1 and TRBJ2-3; a possible D gene is TRBD2 (5 bases). Trimming took off 5 bases at V and 1 base at J, with 7 bases between the two ends. The CDR3 runs 12 residues. The germline V gene has CDR1 SQVTM and CDR2 ANQGSEA. Written as DNA, the CDR3 is TGCAGCGTTAATAGCGGCACAGATACGCAGTATTTT. Amino acids: CSVNSGTDTQYF.

For the CDR3, the DNA is TGTGCCGGAGCAGGGGACCGGGCCGGGGAGCTGTTTTTT. It is translated as CAGAGDRAGELFF. The V gene is TRBV21-1, the J gene TRBJ2-2; TRBD1 is the table's D call and was not checked against the DNA. TRBV21-1 is classified as a pseudogene. This CDR3 region has 13 residues.

The genes are TRBV7-8 and TRBJ1-4; TRBD1 is a possible D gene (6 bases). The germline CDR1 and CDR2 sequences are SGHVS and FQNEAQ. V lost 5 bases to trimming and J lost 11 bases, with 15 bases between them. The CDR3 is 13 residues long. CDR3 coding DNA: TGTGCCAGCAGCACAACAGGGAAATCCAAACTGTTTTTT. It translates to CASSTTGKSKLFF.

V usage is TRBV2 and J usage is TRBJ1-4; D remains unclear. The ends were cut back, 3 bases at V and 3 bases at J, with 8 bases in the middle. Germline CDR1 and CDR2: SNHLY and FYNNEI. This CDR3 spans 14 amino acids. CDR3 protein: CASSDRLPNEKLFF. Written as DNA, the CDR3 is TGTGCCAGCAGTGATCGGCTTCCTAATGAAAAACTGTTTTTT.

CDR3 sequence reads: CASSEQGNRPGAYGYTF. The CDR3 DNA follows: TGTGCCAGCAGTGAACAGGGGAACCGGCCAGGAGCGTATGGCTACACCTTC. This chain joins TRBV6-4 and TRBJ1-2, with 7 bases fitting TRBD1. Germline loops: CDR1 MRHNA, CDR2 SNTAGT. The CDR3 spans 17 residues. V lost 3 bases to trimming and J lost 5 bases; unmatched junction nucleotides: 15.

The chain joins TRBV28 to TRBJ2-7, with D perhaps matching TRBD2 (6 bases). Trimming left V 4 bases short and J 3 bases short, with 22 bases between. The CDR3 runs to 17 residues. The germline gives CDR1 MDHEN, CDR2 SYDVKM. CDR3 amino acids: CASSSIAAVARSYEQYF. CDR3 nucleotide sequence: TGTGCCAGCAGTTCCATAGCGGCTGTAGCTCGAAGCTACGAGCAGTACTTC.

The J gene is TRBJ2-3, the V gene TRBV28; 12 bases align to TRBD2. The CDR3 contains 14 residues. The germline V gene has CDR1 MDHEN and CDR2 SYDVKM. The V gene end was trimmed by 4 bases and the J gene end by 5 bases; junction bases not matched to a gene: 1. CDR3 amino acids: CASSSSGRGDTQYF. The CDR3 DNA follows: TGTGCCAGCAGTTCTAGCGGGAGGGGAGATACGCAGTATTTT.

The gene calls are TRBV25-1 and TRBJ1-1; TRBD1 aligns across 9 bases. The CDR3 runs to 15 residues. Germline values: CDR1 MGHDK, CDR2 SYGVNS. Trimming took 2 bases from V and 5 from J; bases not matched to a gene: 6. The chain's CDR3 is CASSERGTGWTEAFF. The CDR3 DNA follows: TGTGCCAGCAGTGAAAGGGGGACAGGGTGGACTGAAGCTTTCTTT.

V and J are TRBV14 and TRBJ1-2, with D perhaps TRBD1 (5 bases). This CDR3 contains 15 residues. V was cut by 4 bases and J by 7 bases, with 19 bases left in between. The V gene's germline CDR1 is SGHDN and CDR2 FVKESK. The CDR3 nucleotides are TGTGCCAGCAGCCTTATCGGGGGAGTCCCCTCTGGCTACACCTTC. Protein product: CASSLIGGVPSGYTF. Full variable domain (missing parts from reference TRBV14 and TRBJ1-2): EAGVTQFPSHSVIEKGQTVTLRCDPISGHDNLYWYRRVMGKEIKFLLHFVKESKQDESGMPNNRFLAERTGGTYSTLKVQPAELEDSGVYFCASSLIGGVPSGYTFGSGTRLTVV.

This chain joins TRBV5-1 and TRBJ1-2; a weak D match, TRBD1 (5 bases). Germline V gene sequence: CDR1 SGHRS, CDR2 YFSETQ. This CDR3 has 15 residues. The germline V and J ends were trimmed by 0 bases and 6 bases, with 15 bases remaining between them. CDR3: CASSLVGDRFNGYTF. The CDR3 DNA reads as TGCGCCAGCAGCTTGGTGGGGGACCGATTTAATGGCTACACCTTC.